This T cell receptor beta chain was identified during a study of blood T cell repertoires in COVID-19. V dropped 3 bases and J dropped 5 bases, with 14 bases sitting between them. The CDR3 sequence is 14 residues long. Germline CDR1 is MNHNS and CDR2 is SASEGT. Sequenced by immunoSEQ multiplex PCR; TCRdb stores in-frame clones only, minus some. In the table there are about 260,000 clones, around 90% of which are singletons. This chain connects TRBV6-1 to TRBJ2-7; D possibly corresponds to TRBD2 (5 bases). The specimen sequenced was peripheral blood. This TCR derives from a human donor in a cohort sampled during active COVID-19. The CDR3: CASSEASTGNEQYF. CDR3 bases: TGTGCCAGCAGTGAGGCCTCCACCGGGAACGAGCAGTACTTC.